The sequence of this TCR beta chain was determined in a study of blood T cells in healthy people across ages. PCR was performed a second time for roughly 7 to 12 cycles using a sample-barcoded 5' primer and a J-beta primer mix. Each CDR3 protein is one row after TCRdb ran MiXCR on the 5' RACE reads. This sample has 600,000 to 900,000 distinct CDR3 sequences, with around 24% found just once. Trimming pared 0 bases from V and 7 bases from J, leaving 7 bases between. CDR3 length: 12 amino acids. In germline, CDR1 is SGHKS, CDR2 YYEKEE (reference sequence). These same records also appear under a second study, on T cells of mothers and their children.

The chain couples TRBV5-5 to TRBJ1-1, with D unclear. Material: blood. The source of this sequence is a boy between 10 and 17 years old in good health. CDR3 in DNA: TGTGCCAGCAGCTTGGTCCGTGGTGAAGCTTTCTTT. It yields the protein CASSLVRGEAFF.